The 30 T cell receptor beta chains reported below all come from one sample, sequenced in a study of molecular identifiers for immune sequencing clone quantification. TCRdb analysed the PCR reads with MiXCR anew, one entry per CDR3 protein. Here the sample spans 490,000 or so distinct CDR3 sequences, 20% to 25% being singletons. The sequenced material came from naive CD8+ T cells from blood, with Jurkat cell RNA spiked in. The subset denotes: FACS-sorted CD8+CD4-CCR7+CD45RA+ naive T cells. These receptors were taken from a human donor in good health. Some libraries in this study had Jurkat cell RNA spiked in.

V usage is TRBV23-1 and J usage is TRBJ2-2; TRBD2 aligns across 8 bases. TRBV23-1 is an ORF, and what it does is uncertain. The CDR3 loop spans 16 amino acids. V was clipped by 9 bases and J by 2 bases; unmatched bases: 11. CDR3 nucleotide sequence: TGCGCCAGTATCGGGGGGGCAGGGCTTAACACCGGGGAGCTGTTTTTT. Translated: CASIGGAGLNTGELFF.

This clonotype has only one observation. The chain employs TRBV27 and TRBJ2-3; D gene unclear. The ends were cut back, 2 bases at V and 4 bases at J, with 10 bases in the middle. The CDR3 has 14 residues. Germline-derived CDR1 and CDR2 are MNHEY and SMNVEV (reference sequence). Written as DNA, the CDR3 is TGTGCCAGCAGTTTACAGTGGGCCCCAGATACGCAGTATTTT. Protein: CASSLQWAPDTQYF.

This clonotype was observed many times. The chain is built from TRBV2 and TRBJ1-3; a possible D gene is TRBD1 (6 bases). Trimming removed 7 bases from V and 0 bases from J, with 13 bases in between. The germline V gene has CDR1 SNHLY and CDR2 FYNNEI. The CDR3 extends over 15 amino acids. The CDR3 protein is CASTIDRHSGNTIYF. DNA of the CDR3: TGTGCCAGCACTATAGACAGGCACTCTGGAAACACCATATATTTT.

This clonotype has only a few counts. J is TRBJ2-7 and V is TRBV30; D perhaps matches TRBD1 (8 bases). V was clipped by 0 bases and J by 7 bases, with 22 bases between them. The V gene's germline CDR1 is GTSNPN and CDR2 SVGIG (reference sequence). The CDR3 has 16 amino acids. The CDR3 spells CAWSVLRLDREGEQYF. CDR3 DNA sequence: TGTGCCTGGAGTGTACTCCGGTTGGACAGGGAGGGGGAGCAGTACTTC. Complete variable domain (other parts from reference TRBV30 and TRBJ2-7): SQTIHQWPATLVQPVGSPLSLECTVEGTSNPNLYWYRQAAGRGLQLLFYSVGIGQISSEVPQNLSASRPQDRQFILSSKKLLLSDSGFYLCAWSVLRLDREGEQYFGPGTRLTVT.

V and J are TRBV27 and TRBJ2-3, with 10 bases fitting TRBD2. V was clipped by 3 bases and J by 0 bases; unmatched bases: 12. Germline V gene sequence: CDR1 MNHEY, CDR2 SMNVEV (reference sequence). This CDR3 comprises 19 residues. CDR3 bases: TGTGCCAGCAGTTTCTTGGCAGCGGGAGGGCCAACTAGCACAGATACGCAGTATTTT. It specifies CASSFLAAGGPTSTDTQYF.

Ten or more counts support this clonotype. J is TRBJ1-2 and V is TRBV19, with a possible D match to TRBD1 (5 bases). V shed 5 bases and J shed 4 bases, with 14 bases lying between them. The CDR3 runs to 14 residues. The V gene's germline CDR1 is LNHDA and CDR2 SQIVND (reference sequence). CDR3 amino acids: CASSPDVGAYGYTF. CDR3 coding DNA: TGTGCCAGTAGTCCCGACGTAGGGGCCTATGGCTACACCTTC.

This clonotype showed up many times. This chain uses TRBV24-1 with TRBJ2-7; a weak D match, TRBD1 (6 bases). The germline gives CDR1 KGHDR, CDR2 SFDVKD. The CDR3 totals 13 residues. Trimming cost V 5 bases and J 6 bases, with 13 bases left between them. The CDR3 is CATSVSGVSEQYF. The CDR3 nucleotides read TGTGCCACCAGTGTCTCAGGGGTTTCCGAGCAGTACTTC.

In this sample, this clonotype turned up many times. This chain joins TRBV30 and TRBJ2-3; D unclear. CDR1 is GTSNPN and CDR2 is SVGIG in the germline V gene (reference sequence). V was pared by 0 bases and J by 2 bases, with 6 bases between. This CDR3 is 13 amino acids long. The CDR3 loop reads CAWSVGYTDTQYF. DNA for the CDR3: TGTGCCTGGAGTGTCGGGTACACAGATACGCAGTATTTT.

V gene TRBV27 combines with J gene TRBJ2-7; 7 positions match TRBD1. The junction had 5 bases not matched to a gene; V was cut back by 4 bases and J by 2 bases. CDR1 MNHEY and CDR2 SMNVEV come from the germline V gene (reference sequence). The CDR3 has 14 residues. CDR3 in amino acids: CASSYQTGAYEQYF. The CDR3 bases are TGTGCCAGCAGTTACCAAACAGGGGCCTACGAGCAGTACTTC.

This clonotype was picked up many times. The chain is built from TRBV29-1 and TRBJ2-6, with D unclear. The CDR3 consists of 17 residues. Trimming took off 4 bases at V and 1 base at J, with 17 bases between the two ends. Germline values: CDR1 SQVTM, CDR2 ANQGSEA. The CDR3 bases are TGCAGCGTTGTGCAGTACATACCGGCGTCTGGGGCCAACGTCCTGACTTTC. Residues: CSVVQYIPASGANVLTF.

This clonotype occurred many times. The chain has TRBV29-1 and TRBJ2-7, with 9 bases matching TRBD2. This CDR3 spans 14 amino acids. The germline gives CDR1 SQVTM, CDR2 ANQGSEA. The V segment lost 4 bases and the J segment 3 bases; nucleotides outside the gene matches: 7. This CDR3 reads CSVVGAGGYYEQYF. CDR3 DNA: TGCAGCGTTGTCGGGGCGGGAGGGTACTACGAGCAGTACTTC.

This clonotype has only a few counts. This chain uses TRBV9 with TRBJ2-7; a possible D gene is TRBD2 (5 bases). The CDR3 is made up of 16 amino acids. Per the germline V gene, CDR1 is SGDLS and CDR2 is YYNGEE. Trimming took off 0 bases at V and 4 bases at J, with 17 bases between the two ends. CDR3 amino acids: CASSVGGAEPVYEQYF. CDR3 DNA sequence: TGTGCCAGCAGCGTAGGTGGAGCGGAGCCTGTGTACGAGCAGTACTTC.

The V gene is TRBV5-4, the J gene TRBJ1-5; D remains ambiguous. The CDR3 is made up of 14 amino acids. With 0 bases removed from V and 4 bases from J, the gap between germline ends came to 8 bases. Germline-derived CDR1 and CDR2 are SGHNT and YYREEE (reference sequence). CDR3 amino acids: CASSLDGDNQPQHF. Written as DNA, the CDR3 is TGTGCCAGCAGCTTGGACGGCGATAATCAGCCCCAGCATTTT.

To note about this clonotype: A much larger clone is a single base away; this may be a read error. The V gene is TRBV27, the J gene TRBJ2-7; D may match TRBD1 or TRBD2 (5 bases each). Germline V gene data show CDR1 as MNHEY and CDR2 as SMNVEV (reference sequence). This CDR3 is built from 16 residues. Here the CDR3 DNA reads TGTGCCAGCAGTTTAAAGGGACCCGTCCCATCCTACGAGCAGCACTTC. Its translation is CASSLKGPVPSYEQHF.

This clonotype occurred many times. The chain has TRBV12-3 or TRBV12-4 and TRBJ2-3; no clear D gene. CDR3 length: 16 amino acids. V lost 1 base to trimming and J lost 0 bases, with 11 bases between them. This CDR3 reads CASSLDSSTSTDTQYF. The CDR3, as DNA: TGTGCCAGCAGTTTAGACAGTTCGACTAGCACAGATACGCAGTATTTT.

As concerns this clonotype: The germline gene is not matched at one end of the junction; a read error may be the cause. The genes are TRBV7-9 and TRBJ2-1, with 7 bases lining up with TRBD1. Germline CDR1 is SEHNR and CDR2 is FQNEAQ (reference sequence). This CDR3 comprises 14 residues. CDR3 sequence: CACSTWDSNNEQFF. As DNA, the CDR3 is TGTGCCTGCAGCACCTGGGACAGCAACAATGAGCAGTTCTTC.

This clonotype has a handful of counts. The V call is TRBV5-6, the J call TRBJ1-3; 8 positions match TRBD1. Germline lookup yields CDR1 SGHDT and CDR2 YYEEEE. The CDR3 runs to 17 residues. Trimming at V came to 3 bases and at J to 1 base, leaving 9 bases not matched to a gene. The CDR3 DNA follows: TGTGCCAGCAGCTCGATTCAGGGGGCCTTATCTGGAAACACCATATATTTT. Translation gives CASSSIQGALSGNTIYF. Combining the CDR3 with reference TRBV5-6 and TRBJ1-3 gives the whole variable domain DAGVTQSPTHLIKTRGQQVTLRCSPKSGHDTVSWYQQALGQGPQFIFQYYEEEERQRGNFPDRFSGHQFPNYSSELNVNALLLGDSALYLCASSSIQGALSGNTIYFGEGSWLTVV.

The rearrangement joins TRBV7-2 to TRBJ2-7; D is perhaps TRBD1 or TRBD2 (5 bases each). V dropped 1 base and J dropped 3 bases, with 16 bases sitting between them. The germline V gene has CDR1 SGHTA and CDR2 FQGNSA. The CDR3 spans 16 residues. The CDR3 reads CASSLGDGTNFYEQYF. Here the CDR3 DNA reads TGTGCCAGCAGCTTAGGAGACGGGACCAATTTCTACGAGCAGTACTTC.

About this clonotype itself: A junction boundary mismatches the germline segment, possibly from a read error. This chain uses TRBV12-3 or TRBV12-4 with TRBJ2-3; 12 positions match TRBD2. The CDR3 covers 15 residues. This CDR3 is CASRTSGSGTDMQYF. CDR3 DNA sequence: TGTGCCAGCAGGACTAGCGGGAGTGGCACAGATATGCAGTATTTT.

This clonotype was detected only a few times. The chain links TRBV12-3 or TRBV12-4 to TRBJ1-1, with D possibly matching TRBD1 (5 bases). The CDR3 is 17 residues long. Trimming shortened V by 8 bases and J by 0 bases, and 22 bases separated the two germline ends. This CDR3 reads CASSFGAYPRMNTEAFF. The CDR3 DNA reads TGTGCCAGCTCGTTCGGGGCGTACCCCCGAATGAACACTGAAGCTTTCTTT.

This clonotype was seen at least ten times. The chain couples TRBV12-3 or TRBV12-4 to TRBJ1-1, with D perhaps matching TRBD1 (5 bases). This CDR3 region has 13 residues. V was pared by 7 bases and J by 9 bases, with 18 bases between. The CDR3 nucleotides read TGTGCCAGCATGATATCCCGGGACCGAAAAGCTTTCTTT. Translation gives CASMISRDRKAFF.

This clonotype was detected only a few times. V and J are TRBV5-8 and TRBJ1-5; D unresolved. CDR1 and CDR2 (germline): SGHTS, YDEGEE. With 1 base removed from V and 3 bases from J, the gap between germline ends came to 11 bases. The CDR3 covers 15 residues. CDR3 region: CASSLKRMPNQPQHF. CDR3 bases: TGTGCCAGCAGCTTGAAAAGGATGCCCAATCAGCCCCAGCATTTT.

The gene calls are TRBV27 and TRBJ1-2; no clear D. V was shortened by 3 bases and J by 4 bases, with 9 bases between the two germline ends. The CDR3 has 13 residues. CDR1 and CDR2 from the germline V gene are MNHEY and SMNVEV (reference sequence). CDR3 DNA: TGTGCCAGCAGTTTCGGACGGAGCTATGGCTACACCTTC. It yields the protein CASSFGRSYGYTF.

This clonotype was seen many times. This chain connects TRBV7-9 to TRBJ1-1; D unresolved. CDR3 length equals 13 residues. V was trimmed by 3 bases and J by 3 bases, leaving 8 bases between them. Germline V CDR1 and CDR2: SEHNR, FQNEAQ (reference sequence). Written as DNA, the CDR3 is TGTGCCAGCAGCTTTCAGGAGGACACTGAAGCTTTCTTT. It is translated as CASSFQEDTEAFF.

Ten or more counts support this clonotype. This chain joins TRBV29-1 and TRBJ1-1, with 11 nucleotides matching TRBD1. Per germline, CDR1 SQVTM and CDR2 ANQGSEA. V lost 4 bases to trimming and J lost 3 bases; unmatched junction nucleotides: 10. CDR3 size: 16 residues. The CDR3 here is CSVAWTGGVADTEAFF. The CDR3 coding sequence is TGCAGCGTTGCGTGGACAGGGGGCGTTGCGGACACTGAAGCTTTCTTT.

The rearrangement links TRBV7-9 to TRBJ2-7; tentative D call: TRBD1 (5 bases). Trimming stripped 5 bases from V and 2 bases from J, with 13 bases between. Looked up from germline, CDR1 is SEHNR and CDR2 is FQNEAQ (reference sequence). CDR3 length: 14 residues. CDR3 sequence (DNA): TGTGCCAGCAGCCCCGCAGGGATGCCCTACGAGCAGTACTTC. Protein product: CASSPAGMPYEQYF.

The table lists this clonotype with a few counts. This chain connects TRBV14 to TRBJ2-7, with 8 nucleotides matching TRBD1. The V and J ends lost 5 bases and 5 bases, in that order; junction bases with no gene match: 14. Germline-derived CDR1 and CDR2 are SGHDN and FVKESK. There are 16 residues in the CDR3. The chain's CDR3 is CASSRRDRSLGNEQYF. The DNA for the CDR3 is TGTGCCAGCAGCAGACGGGACAGGAGCTTAGGGAACGAGCAGTACTTC.

As concerns this clonotype: A clone one base away is much larger, so this may be a read error. V usage is TRBV3-1 and J usage is TRBJ1-1; 8 nucleotides match TRBD1. The CDR3 totals 17 residues. V shed 0 bases, J shed 6 bases, and the junction held 12 bases outside the gene matches. Looked up from germline, CDR1 is LGHDT and CDR2 is YNNKEL (reference sequence). The CDR3 sequence: CASSQDSDREKGAEAFF. CDR3 nucleotide sequence: TGTGCCAGCAGCCAAGATTCGGACAGGGAAAAGGGAGCTGAAGCTTTCTTT.

This clonotype was observed many times. V usage is TRBV7-2 and J usage is TRBJ2-1, with D possibly being TRBD1 (6 bases). V was cut by 4 bases and J by 0 bases, with 19 bases left in between. The CDR3 has 18 residues. CDR1 is SGHTA and CDR2 is FQGNSA in the germline V gene. DNA for the CDR3: TGTGCCAGCAGCTCACATACCGGGACATCTAGCTCCTACAATGAGCAGTTCTTC. Amino acids: CASSSHTGTSSSYNEQFF.

This chain connects TRBV6-2 or TRBV6-3 to TRBJ1-1, with TRBD1 matching 8 bases. The V and J ends lost 1 base and 4 bases, in that order; junction bases with no gene match: 8. Germline V gives CDR1 MNHEY, CDR2 SVGEGT. This CDR3 contains 16 residues. For the CDR3, the DNA is TGTGCCAGCAGTTACTATCGCGACAGGGGTGGCACTGAAGCTTTCTTT. This gives the protein CASSYYRDRGGTEAFF.